Listed below are T cell receptor beta chains from one sample, sequenced in a study of Ad26.COV2.S vaccination and SARS-CoV-2 variants. The method was immunoSEQ multiplex PCR; TCRdb's version includes in-frame clones alone and lacks a portion of them. Among about 380,000 clones listed, about four fifths were seen once. This material consisted of peripheral blood, taken in a trial of Ad26.COV2.S vaccine versus placebo. The receptors derive from a person between 18 and 60 years old who received the Ad26.COV2.S COVID-19 vaccine or a placebo. CDR3s include the opening cysteine and the closing phenylalanine or tryptophan. A D gene is named only where the DNA matches it firmly. Not every row has a clone size; where given, it reads once, few, many or a size class.

>NA|TRBJ2-3|12|TRBV12-3/TRBV12-4|NA
CASSPPGNTQYF
TGTGCCAGCAGTCCCCCGGGGAATACGCAGTATTTT
>NA|TRBJ1-6|16|TRBV19|NA
CASSSDTRSYNSPLHF
TGTGCCAGTAGCTCCGACACACGCTCCTATAATTCACCCCTCCACTTT
>NA|TRBJ1-4|15|TRBV27|NA
CASSTIQGKGGKLFF
TGTGCCAGCAGTACCATACAGGGTAAGGGCGGAAAACTGTTTTTT
>NA|TRBJ2-1|13|TRBV15|few
CATSREVHNEQFF
TGTGCCACCAGCAGAGAGGTCCACAATGAGCAGTTCTTC
>TRBD1|TRBJ1-1|14|TRBV7-3|few
CASSLTPGGTEAFF
TGTGCCAGCAGCTTAACCCCAGGGGGAACTGAAGCTTTCTTT
>NA|TRBJ2-7|13|TRBV7-2|NA
CASSLGRWREQYF
TGTGCCAGCAGCTTGGGGCGCTGGAGGGAGCAGTACTTC
>NA|TRBJ2-4|16|TRBV5-1|NA
CASSPHRPGAKNIQYF
TGCGCCAGCAGCCCCCACAGACCTGGGGCCAAAAACATTCAGTACTTC
>NA|TRBJ2-1|15|TRBV11-3|NA
CASSLAGGSYNEQFF
TGTGCCAGCAGCCTTGCCGGGGGCTCCTACAATGAGCAGTTCTTC
>TRBD1|TRBJ2-2|14|TRBV20-1|NA
CSASGDRGIGELFF
TGCAGTGCTAGTGGGGACAGGGGAATCGGGGAGCTGTTTTTT
>NA|TRBJ1-5|15|TRBV2|few
CASSEGRGYNQPQHF
TGTGCCAGCAGTGAAGGCAGGGGATACAATCAGCCCCAGCATTTT
>NA|TRBJ2-1|14|TRBV5-1|NA
CASSYGPGVNEQFF
TGCGCCAGCAGCTACGGCCCCGGGGTCAATGAGCAGTTCTTC
>NA|TRBJ2-5|13|TRBV7-3|NA
CASSPSHQETQYF
TGTGCCAGCAGCCCCTCGCACCAAGAGACCCAGTACTTC
>NA|TRBJ2-7|15|TRBV2|NA
CASNLRAVPYYEQYF
TGTGCCAGCAACTTAAGGGCAGTTCCTTACTACGAGCAGTACTTC
>TRBD1|TRBJ2-2|14|TRBV7-9|NA
CASRGQGATGELFF
TGTGCCAGCCGGGGACAGGGGGCCACCGGGGAGCTGTTTTTT
>TRBD1|TRBJ1-5|13|TRBV20-1|few
CSAGGQGGQPQHF
TGCAGTGCTGGTGGACAGGGTGGCCAGCCCCAGCATTTT